This T cell receptor beta chain was documented in a study of T cells after posttransplantation cyclophosphamide. Study results and caveats: Later post-transplant blood repertoires were often dominated by donor CD8+ memory clones. Blood and skin or GI T cell repertoires showed limited TRB overlap.

With regard to this clone: Its antigen remains unknown.

The CDR3 is 16 residues long. The germline gives CDR1 SGHVS, CDR2 FQNEAQ. V gave up 7 bases and J gave up 10 bases; unmatched junction bases: 13. Clones were sequenced by immunoSEQ multiplex PCR, and TCRdb holds only the in-frame ones, with some missing. There are approximately 23,000 clones in the sample; less than 98% occur only once, and roughly 0.13% lies in the top ten. Cells defined as naive were viable CD3+CD4+ or CD3+CD8+ and CCR7+CD45RA+CD45RO-CD95-CD27+CD28+. The clonotype comes from a man aged 45 to 65 in good health, CMV-negative, and a related stem cell transplant donor. The V call is TRBV7-8, the J call TRBJ2-1; 13 bases fit TRBD2. Sample: naive CD4+ T cells sorted from PBMCs. The CDR3 nucleotides read TGTGCCAGCACCCCAAACGGACTAGCGGGGGCGGGGGAGCAGTTCTTC. Its protein product is CASTPNGLAGAGEQFF.